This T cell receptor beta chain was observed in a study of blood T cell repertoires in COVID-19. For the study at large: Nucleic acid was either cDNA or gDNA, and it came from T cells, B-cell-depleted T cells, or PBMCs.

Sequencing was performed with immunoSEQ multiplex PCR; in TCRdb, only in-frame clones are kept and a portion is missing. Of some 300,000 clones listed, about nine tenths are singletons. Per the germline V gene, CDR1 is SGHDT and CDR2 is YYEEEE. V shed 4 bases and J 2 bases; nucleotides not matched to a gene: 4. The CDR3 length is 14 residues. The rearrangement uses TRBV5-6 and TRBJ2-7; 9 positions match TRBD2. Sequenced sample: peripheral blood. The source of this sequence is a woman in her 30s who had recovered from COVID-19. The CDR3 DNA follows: TGTGCCAGCAGCAGACGACTAGCGGCCTACGAGCAGTACTTC. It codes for CASSRRLAAYEQYF. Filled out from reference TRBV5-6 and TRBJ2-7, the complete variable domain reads DAGVTQSPTHLIKTRGQQVTLRCSPKSGHDTVSWYQQALGQGPQFIFQYYEEEERQRGNFPDRFSGHQFPNYSSELNVNALLLGDSALYLCASSRRLAAYEQYFGPGTRLTVT.